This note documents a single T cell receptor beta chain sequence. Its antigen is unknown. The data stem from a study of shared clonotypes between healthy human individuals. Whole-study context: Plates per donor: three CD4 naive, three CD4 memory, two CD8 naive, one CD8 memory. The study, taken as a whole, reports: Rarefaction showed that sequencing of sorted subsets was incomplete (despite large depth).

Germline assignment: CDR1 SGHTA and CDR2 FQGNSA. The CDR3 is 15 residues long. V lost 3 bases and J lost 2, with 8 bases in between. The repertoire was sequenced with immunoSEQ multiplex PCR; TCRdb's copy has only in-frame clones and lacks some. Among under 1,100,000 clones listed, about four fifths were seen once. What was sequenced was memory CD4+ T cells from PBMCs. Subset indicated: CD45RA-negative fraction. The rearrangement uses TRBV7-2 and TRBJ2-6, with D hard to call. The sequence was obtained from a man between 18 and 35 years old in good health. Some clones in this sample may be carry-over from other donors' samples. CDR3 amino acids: CASSFPRPGANVLTF. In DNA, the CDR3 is TGTGCCAGCAGCTTTCCCCGCCCTGGGGCCAACGTCCTGACTTTC.